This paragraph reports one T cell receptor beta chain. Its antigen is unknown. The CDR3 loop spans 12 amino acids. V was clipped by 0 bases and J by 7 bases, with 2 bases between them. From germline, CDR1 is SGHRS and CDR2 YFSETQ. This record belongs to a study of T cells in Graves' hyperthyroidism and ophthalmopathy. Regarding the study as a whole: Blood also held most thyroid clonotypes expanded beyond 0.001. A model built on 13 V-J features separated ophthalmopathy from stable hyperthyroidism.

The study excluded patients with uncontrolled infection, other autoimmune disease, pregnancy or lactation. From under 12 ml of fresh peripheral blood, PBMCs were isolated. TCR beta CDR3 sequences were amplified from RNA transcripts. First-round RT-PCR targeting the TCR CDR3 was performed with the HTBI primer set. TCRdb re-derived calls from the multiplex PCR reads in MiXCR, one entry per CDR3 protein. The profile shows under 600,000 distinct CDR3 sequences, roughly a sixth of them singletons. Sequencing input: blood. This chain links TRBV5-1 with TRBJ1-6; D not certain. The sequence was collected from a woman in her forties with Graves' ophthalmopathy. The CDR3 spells CASSLDNSPLHF. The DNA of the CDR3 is TGCGCCAGCAGCTTGGACAATTCACCCCTCCACTTT.